The 27 T cell receptor beta chains presented below share a single source sample, sequenced in a study of tumor and adjacent non-tumor tissue in lung cancer (dated by TCRdb to the late 2010s). RNA was isolated from bulk, unsorted tissue, and RNA quality was assessed with a NanoDrop ND-1000 and an Agilent 2100. Receptors were amplified or captured by multiplex PCR. The sequencer listed for this sample is Illumina HiSeq 2500. Following protocols modified from ARM-PCR, the researchers constructed TCRbeta libraries through three rounds of nested PCR with primers (Table S4). TCRdb handled the public reads itself, with Q25 trimming in fastp and clone calling in MiXCR, and kept productive beta chains. Each CDR3 protein appears once, grouped with its most common genes and DNA. In all, the sample holds 68,000 or so distinct CDR3 sequences, and just under 60% of those were seen once. Clones ranked in the top ten supply 20% of the sample.

Sequencing used lung tumor tissue. Receptors originate from a man in his fifties or sixties with non-small cell lung cancer.

This chain connects TRBV7-9 to TRBJ1-5, with 8 bases lining up with TRBD1. This CDR3 spans 18 amino acids. The V and J ends lost 3 bases and 1 base, in that order; junction bases with no gene match: 11. Germline V gives CDR1 SEHNR, CDR2 FQNEAQ (reference sequence). Here the CDR3 reads CASSFHWAGGRSNQPQHF. The CDR3 nucleotides read TGTGCCAGCAGCTTCCACTGGGCAGGGGGCAGAAGCAATCAGCCCCAGCATTTT.

In its sample, this clonotype ranks as medium-sized. The genes are TRBV6-5 and TRBJ1-1, with TRBD1 identical over 8 bases. CDR3 size: 14 residues. V was pared by 5 bases and J by 2 bases, with 4 bases of the junction left unmatched. CDR1 MNHEY and CDR2 SVGAGI come from the germline V gene. This CDR3 reads CASSNRGGNTEAFF. The CDR3 DNA is TGTGCCAGCAGTAACAGGGGGGGTAACACTGAAGCTTTCTTT.

Comments on this clonotype: In this CDR3 the conserved last residue, phenylalanine or tryptophan, is missing, so a read error is likely. The chain links TRBV10-3 to TRBJ2-1, with D uncertain. CDR1 is ENHRY and CDR2 is SYGVKD in the germline V gene. The CDR3 runs 14 residues. The CDR3 here is CVISESGSYNEQFI. CDR3 coding DNA: TGTGTCATCAGTGAGTCGGGTTCCTACAATGAGCAGTTCATC.

Concerning this clonotype itself: The junction differs from germline at one of its ends, possibly a read error. The CDR3 loop is CASSQAGTERKLPF. For the CDR3, the DNA is TGCGCCAGCAGCCAAGCTGGGACCGAGAGGAAACTGCCTTTT. The chain couples TRBV4-1 to TRBJ1-4; possible D gene TRBD1, 5 bases. Germline V gene sequence: CDR1 MGHRA, CDR2 YSYEKL. The CDR3 spans 14 residues.

There are a few counts of this clonotype. The J gene is TRBJ2-6, the V gene TRBV28; D is undetermined. V lost 4 bases, J lost 0 bases, and 7 bases lay in between. Germline V CDR1 and CDR2: MDHEN, SYDVKM. The CDR3 spans 15 residues. DNA for the CDR3: TGTGCCAGCAGTTGGTCAGTCTCTGGGGCCAACGTCCTGACTTTC. This translates into CASSWSVSGANVLTF.

Note on this clonotype: Because the CDR3 is missing its conserved closing phenylalanine or tryptophan, this is likely a read error. The rearrangement uses TRBV28 and TRBJ2-7, with a weak D call TRBD2 (6 bases). Germline CDR1 and CDR2: MDHEN and SYDVKM. The CDR3 is 14 amino acids. V was pared by 6 bases and J by 5 bases, with 17 bases between. The CDR3 DNA follows: TGTGCCAGCAGATCGGGGGACGCGGCGGACGAGCAGTACTCC. This gives the protein CASRSGDAADEQYS.

Notes on this clonotype: Given a much more abundant clone one base away, this may be a read error. The J gene is TRBJ2-1, the V gene TRBV20-1, with TRBD2 matching 8 bases. Germline V gene sequence: CDR1 DFQATT, CDR2 SNEGSKA (reference sequence). This CDR3 has 14 amino acids. The CDR3 here is CGLSGKPPYNEQFF. The CDR3 bases are TGCGGTCTTAGCGGGAAGCCCCCTTACAATGAGCAGTTCTTC.

Of note for this clonotype: A much larger clone lies a single base off, so this may be a read error. Because the CDR3 is missing its conserved closing phenylalanine or tryptophan, this is likely a read error. The gene calls are TRBV24-1 and TRBJ1-1; perhaps TRBD1 as D (5 bases). V was shortened by 5 bases and J by 2 bases, with 5 bases between the two germline ends. The germline V gene has CDR1 KGHDR and CDR2 SFDVKD. The CDR3 totals 12 residues. CDR3 in DNA: TGTGCCACCAGTGGGGACAACACTGAAGCTTTCCTT. Its translation is CATSGDNTEAFL.

This clonotype has at least ten counts. This rearrangement joins TRBV6-6 to TRBJ2-4; either TRBD1 or TRBD2 may supply D (5 bases each). The germline CDR1 and CDR2 sequences are MNHNY and SVGAGI (reference sequence). The CDR3 totals 15 residues. V was clipped by 3 bases and J by 1 base, with 10 bases between them. CDR3 residues: CASSYGGMAKNIQYF. CDR3 sequence (DNA): TGTGCCAGCAGTTATGGGGGAATGGCCAAAAACATTCAGTACTTC.

Details on this clonotype: A much larger clone lies a single base off, so this may be a read error. This chain joins TRBV12-3 or TRBV12-4 and TRBJ2-7; D might be TRBD2 (6 bases). V was pared by 3 bases and J by 5 bases, with 17 bases between. CDR3 size: 15 residues. Here the CDR3 reads CASSFPGLPGDEQYF. The CDR3 DNA reads TGTGCCAGCAGTTTTCCAGGACTACCGGGAGACGAGCAGTACTTC.

This chain joins TRBV5-1 and TRBJ2-3; D might be TRBD1 (6 bases). The CDR3 sequence is 15 residues long. CDR1 is SGHRS, CDR2 YFSETQ, per germline. The V and J ends lost 4 bases and 6 bases respectively, with 18 bases between them. The CDR3 spells CASSKVVGAMDTQYF. CDR3 DNA sequence: TGCGCCAGCAGCAAGGTGGTGGGGGCGATGGATACGCAGTATTTT.

V gene TRBV20-1 combines with J gene TRBJ2-1; weak D call: TRBD2 (6 bases). Germline CDR1 DFQATT, CDR2 SNEGSKA (reference sequence). Trimming took off 5 bases at V and 3 bases at J, with 17 bases between the two ends. This CDR3 is built from 15 residues. The CDR3 nucleotides read TGCAGTGCTCCGGAGGGCGGGAAGGACTACAATGAGCAGTTCTTC. Amino acids: CSAPEGGKDYNEQFF.

The chain combines TRBV6-5 with TRBJ1-6; D may be TRBD1 (5 bases). Trimming took off 1 base at V and 3 bases at J, with 7 bases between the two ends. CDR3 length equals 15 residues. Germline lookup yields CDR1 MNHEY and CDR2 SVGAGI. As DNA, the CDR3 is TGTGCCAGCAGTTACTGGGACCTCTATAATTCACCCCTCCACTTT. It yields the protein CASSYWDLYNSPLHF.

This clonotype has a handful of counts. One end of the junction does not line up with germline, which may come from a read error. This chain joins TRBV5-5 and TRBJ2-7; D uncertain. This CDR3 has 14 residues. Germline CDR1 is SGHKS and CDR2 is YYEKEE (reference sequence). CDR3: CASSLDGPSYERYF. The DNA of the CDR3 is TGTGCCAGCAGCTTGGACGGTCCCTCATACGAGCGGTACTTC.

In its sample, this clonotype was seen a few times. The rearrangement joins TRBV18 to TRBJ1-1; 8 bases fit TRBD1. The CDR3 has 13 amino acids. V was clipped by 5 bases and J by 3 bases; unmatched bases: 2. Looked up from germline, CDR1 is KGHSH and CDR2 is LQKENI. DNA of the CDR3: TGTGCCAGCTCAACGACAGGGGACACTGAAGCTTTCTTT. It specifies CASSTTGDTEAFF.

This clonotype was observed at least ten times. The V call is TRBV6-6, the J call TRBJ2-5, with 14 bases that match TRBD2. V dropped 8 bases and J dropped 9; count of bases not matched to a gene: 5. The germline V gene encodes CDR1 MNHNY and CDR2 SVGAGI (reference sequence). CDR3 length equals 13 residues. In DNA, the CDR3 is TGTGCCAGCGAAGGGACTAGCGGGAGTTCCCAGTACTTC. It is translated as CASEGTSGSSQYF.

This clonotype was counted ten times or more. This rearrangement joins TRBV5-1 to TRBJ1-5; D gene ambiguous. Germline loops: CDR1 SGHRS, CDR2 YFSETQ. The CDR3 is made up of 15 amino acids. V was pared by 0 bases and J by 7 bases, with 14 bases between. The CDR3 DNA is TGCGCCAGCAGCTTGGATGGGAGAGAAAGGCAGCCCCAGCATTTT. Translated: CASSLDGRERQPQHF.

J is TRBJ2-5 and V is TRBV10-2; 8 bases match TRBD1. Germline values: CDR1 WSHSY, CDR2 SAAADI. With V trimmed by 5 bases and J by 1 base, 9 bases remained unmatched. The CDR3 has 16 amino acids. Here the CDR3 reads CASSYLGDRRQETQYF. As DNA, the CDR3 is TGCGCCAGCAGTTATCTCGGGGACAGGCGCCAAGAGACCCAGTACTTC.

V gene TRBV5-1 combines with J gene TRBJ2-2; 7 bases map to TRBD1. The trim removed 5 bases at V and 6 bases at J, leaving 10 bases unmatched. CDR3 length: 15 residues. CDR1 SGHRS and CDR2 YFSETQ come from the germline V gene. The CDR3 DNA is TGCGCCAGCAGGGAAACGACAGGGTTCCCCGGGGAGCTGTTTTTT. This sequence encodes CASRETTGFPGELFF.

In the case of this clonotype: In this CDR3 the conserved last residue, phenylalanine or tryptophan, is missing, so a read error is likely. The rearrangement uses TRBV12-3 or TRBV12-4 and TRBJ1-5; D not resolved. The length of the CDR3 is 14 residues. V was trimmed by 3 bases and J by 5 bases, leaving 11 bases between them. CDR3 in DNA: TGTGCCAGCAGTTTGGGCCAAATAGATCAGCCCCAGCATCTA. Translation gives CASSLGQIDQPQHL.

On this clonotype: A much larger clone differs from this one at a single base, so this may be a read error. A read error is likely, as this CDR3 ends without the conserved phenylalanine or tryptophan. This chain joins TRBV12-3 or TRBV12-4 and TRBJ2-1, with 7 bases that match TRBD2. The CDR3 runs 15 residues. V was clipped by 0 bases and J by 6 bases; unmatched bases: 5. CDR3 nucleotide sequence: TGTGCCAGCAGTTTAGCGACCGGGACTACCAATGAGCAGTTCCTC. Translating gives CASSLATGTTNEQFL.

With regard to this clonotype: A single base separates this from a much larger clone, so it may be a read error. The V and J genes are TRBV5-5 and TRBJ1-1, with D unresolved. The germline V and J ends were trimmed by 0 bases and 0 bases, with 9 bases remaining between them. CDR1 SGHKS and CDR2 YYEKEE come from the germline V gene (reference sequence). The CDR3 is 15 residues long. The CDR3 reads CASSLEARLNTEAFF. The CDR3 DNA follows: TGTGCCAGCAGCTTGGAGGCCAGACTGAACACTGAAGCTTTCTTT.

This clonotype was counted once. The junction departs from germline at one end; a sequencing error may be responsible. The genes are TRBV2 and TRBJ1-2, with TRBD1 identical over 7 bases. CDR1 is SNHLY and CDR2 is FYNNEI in the germline V gene. The CDR3 runs to 14 residues. This chain's CDR3 is CACSEARGRDGYTF. The CDR3 DNA reads TGTGCCTGCAGTGAAGCAAGGGGGCGGGATGGCTACACCTTC.

Of note for this clonotype: The missing conserved phenylalanine or tryptophan at the end of this CDR3 makes a read error likely. This sequence joins TRBV4-1 and TRBJ2-1; the match to TRBD2 covers 9 bases. This CDR3 region has 16 residues. Per germline, CDR1 MGHRA and CDR2 YSYEKL. The CDR3: CASSPRTSERNNGQFL. The CDR3 DNA sequence: TGCGCCAGCAGCCCAAGGACTAGCGAGAGGAACAATGGGCAGTTCTTG.

This clonotype turned up a few times. The J gene is TRBJ2-3, the V gene TRBV5-1; 8 nucleotides match TRBD2. Germline V gene sequence: CDR1 SGHRS, CDR2 YFSETQ. After removal of 5 bases from V and 6 bases from J, the junction contained 14 bases not matched to a gene. The CDR3 is 16 amino acids. CDR3: CASSWILAGQADTQYF. As DNA, the CDR3 is TGCGCCAGCAGTTGGATTTTAGCGGGGCAGGCGGATACGCAGTATTTT.

In this sample, this clonotype turned up once. The rearrangement uses TRBV6-5 and TRBJ1-1; tentative D call: TRBD1 (5 bases). This CDR3 is 13 amino acids long. Germline V gives CDR1 MNHEY, CDR2 SVGAGI. CDR3 protein: CTSTSPGASKAFF. DNA for the CDR3: TGTACTAGCACTTCCCCCGGGGCCTCAAAAGCTTTCTTT.

Note on this clonotype: A much more abundant neighbour one base away suggests this may be a read error. The chain employs TRBV28 and TRBJ2-1; a possible D gene is TRBD2 (5 bases). CDR1 is MDHEN and CDR2 is SYDVKM in the germline V gene. This CDR3 contains 17 residues. The CDR3 DNA is TGTGCCAGCGGTTTAAACCCCTCCCTAGCACAACTAAATGAGCAGTTCTTC. Protein sequence: CASGLNPSLAQLNEQFF.